The clone carrying this T cell receptor beta chain was seen more than once but under ten times. The antigen remains unidentified. The repertoire was sequenced with immunoSEQ multiplex PCR; TCRdb's copy has only in-frame clones and lacks some. The sample lists 30,000 or so clones, about 88% seen once, with 38% in the top ten. The CDR3 covers 13 residues. Germline loops: CDR1 SGDLS, CDR2 YYNGEE. Trimming pared 3 bases from V and 15 bases from J, leaving 19 bases between. These data come from a study of OX40 agonist ivuxolimab in advanced cancers. General study results and limits: Certain nonresponding patients likewise had low normalized T-cell clonal expansion.

V is TRBV9 and J is TRBJ2-1; D tentatively fits TRBD1 or TRBD2 (5 bases each). Sample: CD4+ or CD8+ T cells sorted from blood, taken in a trial of the OX40 agonist ivuxolimab. This clonotype originated in an adult with an advanced solid tumor such as melanoma, head and neck, liver or kidney cancer. The DNA for the CDR3 is TGTGCCAGCAGCGGCCCGGTGGGGACCGTCATGTTCTTC. This gives the protein CASSGPVGTVMFF.